This T cell receptor (beta chain) was captured by sequencing in a study of cytomegalovirus exposure and HLA in healthy donors. Study-level results: Later on, an analysis found that several of the most significant clusters appeared to be linked to common viral pathogens, which included parvovirus B19. The study labeled more than 150 TCR beta chains cytomegalovirus-associated.

This CDR3 has 15 amino acids. V was shortened by 2 bases and J by 0 bases, with 10 bases between the two germline ends. Germline-derived CDR1 and CDR2 are GTSNPN and SVGIG (reference sequence). This clone was counted a few times. The antigen is undetermined. PCR was performed using 60 Vbeta and 13 Jbeta primers. This table comes from immunoSEQ multiplex PCR, and its TCRdb copy is limited to in-frame clones, with some not included. The data show approximately 120,000 clones, over 70% seen once. The sequence was collected from a man aged 18 to 29 in good health and CMV-seropositive. What was sequenced was PBMCs. The chain joins TRBV30 to TRBJ1-4; no firm D call. CDR3 sequence reads: CAWSSMGTTNEKLFF. DNA for the CDR3: TGTGCCTGGAGTAGCATGGGCACAACTAATGAAAAACTGTTTTTT.